The sample holds a few counts of the clone carrying this T cell receptor (beta chain). Its matching antigen is unknown. A sample-barcoded 5' primer and a J-beta primer mix were used in a second PCR of about 7 to 11 cycles. TCRdb ran MiXCR on the 5' RACE reads and lists one entry per CDR3 protein. The repertoire holds about a million distinct CDR3 sequences, with around 48% as singletons. The data originate from a study of blood T cells in healthy people across ages. Broader study findings: The study found more naive CD4+ cells and higher diversity in long-lived than aged donors.

Sequences were obtained from blood. The origin of this receptor is a young man in good health.

Here the CDR3 DNA reads TGTGCCAGCAGACTCACAGGGGGCGATTACAATGAGCAGTTCTTC. Amino acids: CASRLTGGDYNEQFF. The chain combines TRBV12-3 or TRBV12-4 with TRBJ2-1; 9 bases are a match to TRBD1. There are 15 residues in the CDR3. With V trimmed by 6 bases and J by 4 bases, 7 bases remained unmatched.